This TCR beta chain is drawn from a study of patients and donors after allogeneic stem cell transplantation. TCRdb recomputed calls from the RT-PCR reads with MiXCR, one row per CDR3 protein. The sample holds approximately 17,000 distinct CDR3 sequences; 27% are singletons and the top ten take more than 35%. Germline lookup yields CDR1 MDHEN and CDR2 SYDVKM. This CDR3 is 14 amino acids long. Trimming cost V 7 bases and J 5 bases; bases outside gene matches: 8. The chain uses TRBV28 and TRBJ2-5; the match to TRBD1 covers 9 bases. Sequencing used blood, either unsorted or a sorted T cell fraction (not recorded which). The source is a human donor who was either an allogeneic HSCT recipient or a stem cell or donor lymphocyte infusion donor (not recorded which). It is not recorded whose cells these are; they may come from a transplant donor. The CDR3 DNA reads as TGTGCCAGCAATCCCCCAGGACAGGGGGAGACCCAGTACTTC. Its translation is CASNPPGQGETQYF. The full variable domain, its missing parts supplied by reference TRBV28 and TRBJ2-5, is DVKVTQSSRYLVKRTGEKVFLECVQDMDHENMFWYRQDPGLGLRLIYFSYDVKMKEKGDIPEGYSVSREKKERFSLILESASTNQTSMYLCASNPPGQGETQYFGPGTRLLVL.